The 18 T cell receptor beta chains below come from one sample, sequenced in a study of response to subunit inactivated influenza vaccine. One entry per CDR3 protein results from TCRdb running MiXCR on the RT-PCR reads. The table lists around 520,000 distinct CDR3 sequences, 25% of them singletons. The sample here was CD4+ T cells sorted from PBMCs, taken 4 to 6 days after vaccination. The receptors here all came from a man aged 45-60 years who received an inactivated influenza vaccine.

This clonotype has a handful of counts. J is TRBJ2-2 and V is TRBV10-3, with D perhaps matching TRBD1 (6 bases). The CDR3 spans 14 residues. V lost 3 bases to trimming and J lost 1 base, with 6 bases between them. The germline gives CDR1 ENHRY, CDR2 SYGVKD. Here the CDR3 DNA reads TGTGCCATCAGTGAACAGGGGAACACCGGGGAGCTGTTTTTT. Residues: CAISEQGNTGELFF.

V usage is TRBV20-1 and J usage is TRBJ2-7, with TRBD2 identical over 11 bases. The trim removed 6 bases at V and 3 bases at J, leaving 7 bases unmatched. This CDR3 contains 14 residues. CDR1 is DFQATT and CDR2 is SNEGSKA in the germline V gene (reference sequence). This CDR3 reads CSALKLAGVYEQYF. In nucleotides, the CDR3 is TGCAGTGCCCTAAAACTAGCGGGGGTCTACGAGCAGTACTTC.

The V and J genes are TRBV4-2 and TRBJ1-3; D may be TRBD1 (5 bases). Germline V gives CDR1 LGHNA, CDR2 YNFKEQ. This CDR3 has 15 amino acids. V shed 1 base and J shed 3 bases, with 10 bases lying between them. In DNA form, the CDR3 reads TGTGCCAGCAGCCAAGTTGGGGCAGGTGGAAACACCATATATTTT. Its protein product is CASSQVGAGGNTIYF.

The gene calls are TRBV3-1 and TRBJ2-7; D assignment may be TRBD1 or TRBD2 (5 bases each). With 6 bases removed from V and 6 bases from J, the gap between germline ends came to 21 bases. CDR1 and CDR2 from the germline V gene are LGHDT and YNNKEL (reference sequence). The CDR3 covers 15 residues. CDR3 in amino acids: CASSATGTPTSEQYF. Written as DNA, the CDR3 is TGTGCCAGCAGTGCGACCGGGACCCCGACCTCCGAGCAGTACTTC.

V is TRBV7-2 and J is TRBJ2-3; TRBD2 aligns across 9 bases. This CDR3 is built from 13 residues. J gave up 4 bases and V 8 bases, and 4 bases lay outside the gene matches. In germline, CDR1 is SGHTA, CDR2 FQGNSA. In DNA, the CDR3 is TGTGCCAGCCAAGCGGGGGGAGCAGATACGCAGTATTTT. It encodes CASQAGGADTQYF.

The chain carries TRBV7-9 and TRBJ1-5; 11 positions agree with TRBD1. Germline CDR1 and CDR2: SEHNR and FQNEAQ (reference sequence). J lost 13 bases, V lost 0 bases, and 5 bases had no gene match. The CDR3 runs to 14 residues. CDR3 DNA: TGTGCCAGCAGCTTAGCTGGGACAGGGGGGGCACAGCATTTT. This sequence encodes CASSLAGTGGAQHF.

The rearrangement joins TRBV29-1 to TRBJ1-2; a weak D match, TRBD1 (5 bases). Germline values: CDR1 SQVTM, CDR2 ANQGSEA. This CDR3 spans 13 amino acids. Trimming removed 0 bases from V and 7 bases from J, with 12 bases in between. CDR3 DNA sequence: TGCAGCGTTGAAGATGGGGGGGTACGTGGCTACACCTTC. Its protein product is CSVEDGGVRGYTF. The variable domain in full, with the rest retrieved from reference TRBV29-1 and TRBJ1-2, is SAVISQKPSRDICQRGTSLTIQCQVDSQVTMMFWYRQQPGQSLTLIATANQGSEATYESGFVIDKFPISRPNLTFSTLTVSNMSPEDSSIYLCSVEDGGVRGYTFGSGTRLTVV.

This clonotype was recorded a few times. V gene TRBV5-1 combines with J gene TRBJ1-6; TRBD1 agrees at 8 bases. Losses at the gene ends were 0 bases for V and 7 bases for J; bases not matched to a gene: 9. The CDR3 consists of 17 residues. Germline loops: CDR1 SGHRS, CDR2 YFSETQ. CDR3 residues: CASSLDAAGTGNSPLHF. The CDR3 region has the DNA TGCGCCAGCAGCTTGGACGCTGCCGGGACAGGCAATTCACCCCTCCACTTT.

CDR3 nucleotides: TGTGCCAGCTCACAAGCCTTGGGTGAATACGAGCAGTACTTC. As protein: CASSQALGEYEQYF. V usage is TRBV18 and J usage is TRBJ2-7; D gene ambiguous. Germline CDR1 KGHSH, CDR2 LQKENI. Trimming pared 4 bases from V and 4 bases from J, leaving 14 bases between. The CDR3 has 14 residues.

V usage is TRBV5-4 and J usage is TRBJ2-1; D unresolved. There are 13 residues in the CDR3. The germline V gene encodes CDR1 SGHNT and CDR2 YYREEE (reference sequence). V was cut by 9 bases and J by 3 bases, with 13 bases left in between. This CDR3 is CATLNGIYNEQFF. CDR3 in DNA: TGTGCCACCTTGAATGGGATCTACAATGAGCAGTTCTTC.

CDR3 loop: CSARTNRASNSPLHF. As DNA, the CDR3 is TGCAGTGCTAGAACCAACAGGGCCAGTAATTCACCCCTCCACTTT. The V gene is TRBV20-1, the J gene TRBJ1-6, with TRBD1 as a possible D gene (6 bases). In germline, CDR1 is DFQATT, CDR2 SNEGSKA (reference sequence). The CDR3 has 15 residues. The V end lost 2 bases, the J end lost 6 bases, and 14 bases lay between the germline ends.

The chain's CDR3 is CAISAWDRGSNEQYF. In DNA form, the CDR3 reads TGTGCCATCAGTGCCTGGGACAGGGGTTCCAACGAGCAGTACTTC. V usage is TRBV10-3 and J usage is TRBJ2-7; 10 nucleotides align to TRBD1. V lost 4 bases and J lost 5; bases outside the gene matches: 8. Germline assignment: CDR1 ENHRY and CDR2 SYGVKD. The CDR3 is made up of 15 amino acids.

This clonotype was detected a few times. The J gene is TRBJ1-1, the V gene TRBV28, with 10 bases identical to TRBD1. The CDR3 loop spans 15 amino acids. The germline V gene has CDR1 MDHEN and CDR2 SYDVKM. V shed 10 bases and J 5 bases; nucleotides not matched to a gene: 13. CDR3 amino acids: CATKPRTGGGTEAFF. The CDR3 region has the DNA TGTGCCACCAAACCTCGGACAGGGGGAGGTACTGAAGCTTTCTTT.

This clonotype showed up just a few times. This rearrangement joins TRBV7-9 to TRBJ1-3, with 7 bases lining up with TRBD1. CDR1 is SEHNR and CDR2 is FQNEAQ in the germline V gene (reference sequence). The J segment lost 3 bases and the V segment lost 5 bases, leaving 4 bases of the junction unmatched. The CDR3 consists of 14 residues. The chain's CDR3 is CASSGGQVGNTIYF. CDR3 sequence (DNA): TGTGCCAGCAGCGGAGGACAGGTTGGAAACACCATATATTTT.

This sequence joins TRBV7-2 and TRBJ2-7; D not resolved. Trimming shortened V by 0 bases and J by 0 bases, and 15 bases separated the two germline ends. This CDR3 is built from 17 residues. Germline V CDR1 and CDR2: SGHTA, FQGNSA. The CDR3 bases are TGTGCCAGCAGCTTAGCGCTCCGGGCCCTTAGCTCCTACGAGCAGTACTTC. It specifies CASSLALRALSSYEQYF.

This clonotype came up a few times. This rearrangement joins TRBV11-2 to TRBJ2-1; TRBD2 matches 7 bases. J lost 9 bases, V lost 5 bases, and 19 bases had no gene match. The CDR3 consists of 17 residues. The V gene's germline CDR1 is SGHAT and CDR2 FQNNGV. CDR3 residues: CASSPSLLGAGTGEQFF. In DNA form, the CDR3 reads TGTGCCAGCAGCCCGTCCTTACTTGGAGCGGGAACTGGTGAGCAGTTCTTC. The full variable domain, rest sourced from reference TRBV11-2 and TRBJ2-1, is EAGVAQSPRYKIIEKRQSVAFWCNPISGHATLYWYQQILGQGPKLLIQFQNNGVVDDSQLPKDRFSAERLKGVDSTLKIQPAKLEDSAVYLCASSPSLLGAGTGEQFFGPGTRLTVL.

In this sample, this clonotype turned up a few times. J is TRBJ2-1 and V is TRBV7-2, with 8 positions matching TRBD2. Per the germline V gene, CDR1 is SGHTA and CDR2 is FQGNSA. The CDR3 consists of 15 residues. With 3 bases clipped from V and 7 bases from J, the junction kept 8 bases outside the gene matches. The CDR3 region is CASSFTSGVGNEQFF. As DNA, the CDR3 is TGTGCCAGCAGCTTTACTAGCGGCGTCGGTAATGAGCAGTTCTTC.

This clonotype is a singleton in its sample. J is TRBJ2-4 and V is TRBV20-1; perhaps TRBD2 as D (5 bases). The CDR3 has 15 amino acids. Germline V CDR1 and CDR2: DFQATT, SNEGSKA (reference sequence). With 6 bases removed from V and 1 base from J, the gap between germline ends came to 16 bases. The CDR3 DNA follows: TGCAGTGCCAGGAGAGGGAATCAGGCCAAAAACATTCAGTACTTC. Translated: CSARRGNQAKNIQYF.